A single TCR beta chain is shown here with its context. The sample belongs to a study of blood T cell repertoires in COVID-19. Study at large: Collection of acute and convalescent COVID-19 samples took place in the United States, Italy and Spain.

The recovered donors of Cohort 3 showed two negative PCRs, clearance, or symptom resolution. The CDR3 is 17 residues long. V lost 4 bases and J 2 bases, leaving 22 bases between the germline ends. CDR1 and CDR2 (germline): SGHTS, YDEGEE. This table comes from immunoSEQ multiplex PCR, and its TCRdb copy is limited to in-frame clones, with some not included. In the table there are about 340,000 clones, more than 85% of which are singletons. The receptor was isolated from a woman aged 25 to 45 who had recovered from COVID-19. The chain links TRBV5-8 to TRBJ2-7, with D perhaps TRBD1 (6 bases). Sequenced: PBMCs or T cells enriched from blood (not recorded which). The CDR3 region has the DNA TGTGCCAGCAGCGAATCGCAGGGGACCCCTAAACCCTACGAGCAGTACTTC. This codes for CASSESQGTPKPYEQYF.